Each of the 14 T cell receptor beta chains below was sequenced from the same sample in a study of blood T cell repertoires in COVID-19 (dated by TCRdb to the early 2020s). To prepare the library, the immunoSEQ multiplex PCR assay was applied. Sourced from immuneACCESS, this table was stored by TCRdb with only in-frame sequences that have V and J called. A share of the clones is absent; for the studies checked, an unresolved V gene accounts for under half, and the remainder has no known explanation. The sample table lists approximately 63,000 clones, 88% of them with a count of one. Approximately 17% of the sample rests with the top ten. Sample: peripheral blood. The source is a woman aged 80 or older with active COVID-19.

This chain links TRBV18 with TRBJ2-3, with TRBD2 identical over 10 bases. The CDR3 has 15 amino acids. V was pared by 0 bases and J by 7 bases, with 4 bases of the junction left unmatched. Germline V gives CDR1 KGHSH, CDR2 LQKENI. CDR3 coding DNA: TGTGCCAGCTCACCACCGAGCGGGGGGGCGAATACGCAGTATTTT. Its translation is CASSPPSGGANTQYF.

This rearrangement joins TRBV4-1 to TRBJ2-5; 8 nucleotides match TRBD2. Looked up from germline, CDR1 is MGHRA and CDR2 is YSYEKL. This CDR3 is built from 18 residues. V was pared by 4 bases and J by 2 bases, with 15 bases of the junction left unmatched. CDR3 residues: CASSRLLGGGGLQETQYF. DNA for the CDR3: TGCGCCAGCAGCCGCCTCCTGGGGGGCGGGGGGCTTCAAGAGACCCAGTACTTC.

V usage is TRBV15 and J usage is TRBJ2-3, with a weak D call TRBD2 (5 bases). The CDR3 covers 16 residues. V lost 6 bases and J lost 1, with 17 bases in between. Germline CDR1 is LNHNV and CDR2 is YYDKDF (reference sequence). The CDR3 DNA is TGTGCCACCAGACGAGGGCTTAGTCGGGGCACAGATACGCAGTATTTT. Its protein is CATRRGLSRGTDTQYF.

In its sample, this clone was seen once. Here the CDR3 DNA reads TGTGCCAGCAGTTTACGGGGTGTCTACACCTTC. Amino acid sequence: CASSLRGVYTF. This rearrangement joins TRBV27 to TRBJ1-2; no clear D gene. CDR3 length: 11 residues. The V and J ends lost 2 bases and 10 bases respectively, with 8 bases between them. The V gene's germline CDR1 is MNHEY and CDR2 SMNVEV (reference sequence).

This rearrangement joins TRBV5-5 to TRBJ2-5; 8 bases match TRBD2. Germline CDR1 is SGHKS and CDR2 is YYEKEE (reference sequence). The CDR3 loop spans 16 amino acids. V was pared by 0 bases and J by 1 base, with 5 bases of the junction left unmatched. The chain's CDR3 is CASSLGPTSGQETQYF. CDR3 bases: TGTGCCAGCAGCTTGGGCCCCACTAGCGGCCAAGAGACCCAGTACTTC.

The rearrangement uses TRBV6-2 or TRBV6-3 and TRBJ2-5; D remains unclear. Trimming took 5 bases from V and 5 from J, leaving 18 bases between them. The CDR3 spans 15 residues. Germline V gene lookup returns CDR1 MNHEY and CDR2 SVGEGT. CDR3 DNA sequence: TGTGCCAGCAGTCGCCGGTCCCCTCGCCTCGAGACCCAGTACTTC. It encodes CASSRRSPRLETQYF.

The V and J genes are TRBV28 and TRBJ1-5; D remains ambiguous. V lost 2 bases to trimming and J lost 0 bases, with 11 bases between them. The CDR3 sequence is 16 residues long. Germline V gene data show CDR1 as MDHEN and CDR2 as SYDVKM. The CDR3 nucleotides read TGTGCCAGCAGTTTAAAGTCAGTTTATAGCAATCAGCCCCAGCATTTT. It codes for CASSLKSVYSNQPQHF.

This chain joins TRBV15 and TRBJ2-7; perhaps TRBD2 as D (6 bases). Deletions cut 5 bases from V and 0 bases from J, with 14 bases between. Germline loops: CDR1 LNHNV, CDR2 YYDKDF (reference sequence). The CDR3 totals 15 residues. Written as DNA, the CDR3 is TGTGCCACCAGCGGGAGGAGGGCGAGCTCCTACGAGCAGTACTTC. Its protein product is CATSGRRASSYEQYF. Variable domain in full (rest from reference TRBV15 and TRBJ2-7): DAMVIQNPRYQVTQFGKPVTLSCSQTLNHNVMYWYQQKSSQAPKLLFHYYDKDFNNEADTPDNFQSRRPNTSFCFLDIRSPGLGDTAMYLCATSGRRASSYEQYFGPGTRLTVT.

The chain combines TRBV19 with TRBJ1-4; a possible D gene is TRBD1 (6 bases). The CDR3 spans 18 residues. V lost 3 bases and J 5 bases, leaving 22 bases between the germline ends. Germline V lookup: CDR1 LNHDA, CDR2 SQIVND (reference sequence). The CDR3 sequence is CASSMGAESLPLNEKLFF. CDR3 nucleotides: TGTGCCAGTAGTATGGGGGCAGAATCCCTACCGCTGAATGAAAAACTGTTTTTT.

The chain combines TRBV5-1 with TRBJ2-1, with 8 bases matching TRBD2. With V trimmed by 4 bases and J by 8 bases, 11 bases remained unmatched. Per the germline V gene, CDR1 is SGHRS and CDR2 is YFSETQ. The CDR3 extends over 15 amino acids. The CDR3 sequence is CASSPSGGGRDEQFF. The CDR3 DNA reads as TGCGCCAGCAGCCCCTCGGGGGGGGGCAGAGATGAGCAGTTCTTC.

The CDR3, as DNA: TGTGCCAGCAGCCCGACTAGCGGGGGACACAATGAGCAGTTCTTC. Its translation is CASSPTSGGHNEQFF. The J gene is TRBJ2-1, the V gene TRBV7-3, with 12 bases matching TRBD2. Germline V gives CDR1 SGHTA, CDR2 FQGTGA. V lost 5 bases and J lost 5; bases outside the gene matches: 4. The CDR3 runs to 15 residues.

This CDR3 reads CAISAPGTSNEQFF. For the CDR3, the DNA is TGTGCCATCAGTGCGCCCGGGACTAGCAATGAGCAGTTCTTC. This sequence joins TRBV10-3 and TRBJ2-1; the match to TRBD2 covers 8 bases. CDR1 is ENHRY and CDR2 is SYGVKD in the germline V gene. The CDR3 length is 14 residues. The V and J ends lost 4 bases and 6 bases, in that order; junction bases with no gene match: 5.

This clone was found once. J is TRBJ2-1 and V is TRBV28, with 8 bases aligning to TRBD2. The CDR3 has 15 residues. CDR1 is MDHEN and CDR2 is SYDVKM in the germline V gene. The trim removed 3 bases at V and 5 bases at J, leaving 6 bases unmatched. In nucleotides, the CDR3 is TGTGCCAGCAGTTTGGCGGGGGGCAAAGACAATGAGCAGTTCTTC. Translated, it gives CASSLAGGKDNEQFF.

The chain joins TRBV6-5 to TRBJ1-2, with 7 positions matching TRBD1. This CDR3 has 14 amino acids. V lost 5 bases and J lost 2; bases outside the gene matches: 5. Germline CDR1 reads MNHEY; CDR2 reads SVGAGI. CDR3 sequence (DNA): TGTGCCAGCAGTCCCACAGGGGAGAACTATGGCTACACCTTC. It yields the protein CASSPTGENYGYTF.